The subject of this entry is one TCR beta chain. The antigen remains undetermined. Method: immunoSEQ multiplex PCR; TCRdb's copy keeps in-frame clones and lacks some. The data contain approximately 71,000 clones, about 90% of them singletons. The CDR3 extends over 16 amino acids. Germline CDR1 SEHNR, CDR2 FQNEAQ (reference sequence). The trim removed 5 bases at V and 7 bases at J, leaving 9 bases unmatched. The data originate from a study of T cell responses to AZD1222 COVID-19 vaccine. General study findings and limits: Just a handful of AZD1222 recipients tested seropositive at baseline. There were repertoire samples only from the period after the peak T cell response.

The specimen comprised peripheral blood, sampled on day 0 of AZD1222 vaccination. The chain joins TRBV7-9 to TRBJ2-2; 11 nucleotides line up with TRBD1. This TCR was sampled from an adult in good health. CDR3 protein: CASSQWTGGLGGELFF. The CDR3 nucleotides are TGTGCCAGCAGCCAATGGACAGGGGGCTTGGGCGGGGAGCTGTTTTTT.